This is a list of T cell receptor beta chains from one sample in a study of blood T cells in healthy people across ages. TCRdb re-derived calls from the 5' RACE reads in MiXCR, one entry per CDR3 protein. The repertoire consists of some 1 million distinct CDR3 sequences, with more than 40% occurring once and the leading ten covering about 19%. The sequencing input was blood. Receptor source: a woman aged 60-75 years in good health. CDR3s include the opening cysteine and the closing phenylalanine or tryptophan.

TRBJ2-1	TRBV20-1	CSASLANEQFF
TRBJ1-2	TRBV28	CASSETGTGVRYGYTF
TRBJ2-1	TRBV29-1	CSVEDQLAGVSYNEQFF
TRBJ2-3	TRBV20-1	CSARGGFRDTQYF
TRBJ2-7	TRBV10-3	CAIRSELMVGTGVYEQYF
TRBJ1-2	TRBV11-2	CASSLGDRGYGYTF
TRBJ2-7	TRBV5-1	CASSLGDTGRGYEQYF
TRBJ2-1	TRBV7-2	CASTYRGYNEQFF
TRBJ1-2	TRBV27	CASSSSQGQGIYGYTF
TRBJ2-4	TRBV9	CASSETGSSINIQYF
TRBJ2-5	TRBV5-1	CASSYRPSVGQETQYF
TRBJ2-6	TRBV11-1	CASSFGISGANVLTF
TRBJ2-1	TRBV11-1	CASSSREEQFF
TRBJ2-1	TRBV6-1	CASSEIRRIYEQFF
TRBJ2-5	TRBV7-3	CASSLFAAETQYF
TRBJ2-3	TRBV5-1	CASSLGLGAYTDTQYF
TRBJ1-2	TRBV20-1	CSAQGGAYGYTF
TRBJ1-5	TRBV21-1	CASSNSMARVQPQHF
TRBJ2-3	TRBV25-1	CASTRTSGITDTQYF
TRBJ2-5	TRBV28	CASSLTGGGGETQYF
TRBJ2-7	TRBV10-3	CAVGGDSYEQYF
TRBJ2-5	TRBV20-1	CSALGRGSGRAITGEQYF
TRBJ2-1	TRBV20-1	CSVRGNNNEQFF
.	TRBV12-3/TRBV12-4	CASSARTGRSYNEQYF
TRBJ1-2	TRBV5-6	CASSSPEDSLAGYTF
TRBJ1-1	TRBV14	CASSQDQIRAAFF
TRBJ2-7	TRBV28	CASSTTGTGYEQYF
TRBJ2-1	TRBV10-3	CAISEQAGEQFF
TRBJ2-3	TRBV3-1	CASSRRLAASTDTQYF
TRBJ1-2	TRBV27	CASYGQGAYGYTF
TRBJ2-3	TRBV18	CASSIGQGMADTQYF
TRBJ1-6	TRBV20-1	CSVRAFGGNSPLHF
.	TRBV28	CASSPNRYEQYF
TRBJ2-5	TRBV6-1	CASSKLGQDYSPGQGAGETQYF
TRBJ1-2	TRBV12-3/TRBV12-4	CASSPGQEIYGYTF
TRBJ1-4	TRBV28	CASSPDRGRTLEKLFF
TRBJ1-2	TRBV3-1	CASSQGTGGNGYTF
.	TRBV7-3	CASSLGARLSSYNEQYF
TRBJ2-7	TRBV6-2/TRBV6-3	CASSLAGTSGSWEGSEQYF
TRBJ1-1	TRBV5-1	CASIEGTAGLTEAFF
TRBJ2-7	TRBV6-2/TRBV6-3	CASLPDRAPYEQYF
TRBJ1-5	TRBV12-3/TRBV12-4	CASSFGSSQPQHF
.	TRBV29-1	CSTDRDGKGTQYF
TRBJ2-7	TRBV29-1	CSALYSYEQYF
TRBJ2-7	TRBV29-1	CSAPGPGGQYF
TRBJ2-5	TRBV5-6	CTSSPPQGPGLAGRGEQYF
TRBJ2-7	TRBV15	CATSRTGSLGEQYF
TRBJ1-5	TRBV9	CASSVAGTGPQPQHF
TRBJ1-2	TRBV2	CASSEGLGPGYTF
TRBJ2-7	TRBV12-3/TRBV12-4	CASGPAGTSANRFYEQYF
TRBJ2-3	TRBV20-1	CSAGPRWGGSSDTQYF
TRBJ1-5	TRBV6-5	CASSGQIGNQPQHF
.	TRBV15	CATSRDQRQVETQYF
TRBJ2-6	TRBV12-3/TRBV12-4	CASSLPNSGANVLTF